The 21 T cell receptor beta chains in this list originate from one sample, sequenced in a study of early T cells in non-severe SARS-CoV-2 infection. TCRdb re-analysed the 5' RACE reads in MiXCR, keeping a single row per CDR3 protein. The repertoire includes tens of thousands of distinct CDR3 sequences, about 8% of them detected once, and around 12% sits in the top ten. The sample here was whole blood, taken at baseline. These receptors were collected from an adult who was a healthcare worker with PCR-confirmed SARS-CoV-2 infection or an uninfected control (not recorded which).

This clonotype was detected ten times or more. The gene calls are TRBV4-3 and TRBJ1-1; D remains ambiguous. With 3 bases removed from V and 1 base from J, the gap between germline ends came to 12 bases. The CDR3 has 15 residues. From germline, CDR1 is LGHNA and CDR2 YSLEER. The CDR3 DNA reads TGCGCCAGCAGCCATACAATTACGGCGAACACTGAAGCTTTCTTT. Its translation is CASSHTITANTEAFF.

On this clonotype: A much more abundant neighbour one base away suggests this may be a read error. The V call is TRBV10-1, the J call TRBJ2-3; D gene unclear. The V gene lost 6 bases and the J gene lost 2 bases, with 9 bases spanning the gap. From germline, CDR1 is WNHNN and CDR2 SYGVQD (reference sequence). The length of the CDR3 is 13 residues. The CDR3 spells CASRHGSTDTQYF. CDR3 in DNA: TGCGCCAGCAGGCATGGGTCCACAGATACGCAGTATTTT.

This clonotype was seen ten or more times. The V and J genes are TRBV2 and TRBJ1-2, with D unclear. V was trimmed by 6 bases and J by 6 bases, leaving 11 bases between them. CDR1 and CDR2 (germline): SNHLY, FYNNEI. The CDR3 loop spans 12 amino acids. CDR3 sequence reads: CASRTGSDGYTF. CDR3 nucleotides: TGTGCCAGCAGGACGGGGTCAGATGGCTACACCTTC.

This clonotype has at least ten counts. The rearrangement uses TRBV12-3 or TRBV12-4 and TRBJ2-4; TRBD1 aligns across 8 bases. CDR3 length: 12 amino acids. The J segment lost 10 bases and the V segment lost 5 bases, leaving 4 bases of the junction unmatched. The CDR3 DNA sequence: TGTGCCAGCAGTACCACAGGGGGTATTCAGTACTTC. Protein product: CASSTTGGIQYF.

This clonotype was seen only a few times. The chain carries TRBV7-6 and TRBJ1-4; 9 bases are a match to TRBD1. J lost 7 bases, V lost 8 bases, and 2 bases had no gene match. The CDR3 sequence is 12 residues long. Germline V gene sequence: CDR1 SGHVS, CDR2 FNYEAQ. This CDR3 reads CASGTGSEKLFF. Here the CDR3 DNA reads TGTGCCAGCGGGACAGGGAGTGAAAAACTGTTTTTT.

The chain employs TRBV12-3 or TRBV12-4 and TRBJ1-2; D not resolved. V lost 2 bases and J lost 4, with 8 bases in between. The CDR3 length is 13 residues. This CDR3 reads CASSLSDGYGYTF. In nucleotides, the CDR3 is TGTGCCAGCAGTTTATCGGATGGCTATGGCTACACCTTC.

V gene TRBV6-5 combines with J gene TRBJ2-2; D not certain. Trimming removed 4 bases at V and 1 base at J, with 7 bases between. From germline, CDR1 is MNHEY and CDR2 SVGAGI. The CDR3 has 14 amino acids. Written as DNA, the CDR3 is TGTGCCAGCAGTTTTTCAGGGAACACCGGGGAGCTGTTTTTT. Protein product: CASSFSGNTGELFF.

This clonotype was found many times. V usage is TRBV29-1 and J usage is TRBJ1-2; D not resolved. CDR1 and CDR2 from the germline V gene are SQVTM and ANQGSEA. V was pared by 7 bases and J by 7 bases, with 16 bases between. The CDR3 is 12 residues long. The CDR3 protein is CSAETETFGYTF. CDR3 bases: TGCAGCGCGGAGACGGAGACCTTTGGCTACACCTTC.

The chain couples TRBV11-2 to TRBJ1-1; no clear D. This CDR3 has 12 residues. The V and J ends lost 0 bases and 11 bases respectively, with 10 bases between them. CDR1 and CDR2 (germline): SGHAT, FQNNGV. The chain's CDR3 is CASSLDRARAFF. CDR3 DNA: TGTGCCAGCAGCTTAGATAGAGCCCGGGCTTTCTTT.

The chain has TRBV11-2 and TRBJ2-7, with D possibly matching TRBD2 (5 bases). This CDR3 is 12 amino acids long. In germline, CDR1 is SGHAT, CDR2 FQNNGV. V lost 2 bases to trimming and J lost 9 bases, with 11 bases between them. CDR3 protein: CASSLHGEAQYF. The CDR3, as DNA: TGTGCCAGCAGCTTACACGGGGAAGCGCAGTACTTC.

The table lists this clonotype with many counts. The V and J genes are TRBV12-3 or TRBV12-4 and TRBJ2-1; 12 bases are shared with TRBD2. Unmatched junction bases numbered 4, after V lost 8 bases and J lost 5 bases. CDR3 length: 14 amino acids. DNA for the CDR3: TGTGCCAGCCGGACTAGCGGGGCGAACAATGAGCAGTTCTTC. As protein: CASRTSGANNEQFF.

This clonotype was detected only a few times. This chain joins TRBV19 and TRBJ2-3; possibly TRBD1 or TRBD2 for D (5 bases each). V lost 3 bases, J lost 4 bases, and 11 bases lay in between. The CDR3 length is 14 residues. Germline V gene data show CDR1 as LNHDA and CDR2 as SQIVND (reference sequence). CDR3 DNA sequence: TGTGCCAGTAGTATCTTGGGGCGGGCAGATACGCAGTATTTT. Residues: CASSILGRADTQYF.

This clonotype was counted at least ten times. The chain employs TRBV30 and TRBJ1-4; D remains unclear. CDR1 is GTSNPN and CDR2 is SVGIG in the germline V gene (reference sequence). The CDR3 runs to 13 residues. Deletions cut 0 bases from V and 6 bases from J, with 8 bases between. CDR3 region: CAWSVLAYEKLFF. CDR3 sequence (DNA): TGTGCCTGGAGTGTACTAGCGTATGAAAAACTGTTTTTT. The full variable domain, rest sourced from reference TRBV30 and TRBJ1-4, is SQTIHQWPATLVQPVGSPLSLECTVEGTSNPNLYWYRQAAGRGLQLLFYSVGIGQISSEVPQNLSASRPQDRQFILSSKKLLLSDSGFYLCAWSVLAYEKLFFGSGTQLSVL.

This clonotype was counted between two and nine times. This rearrangement joins TRBV7-9 to TRBJ2-4; 7 bases are a match to TRBD2. CDR3 length: 16 amino acids. J lost 0 bases, V lost 7 bases, and 9 bases had no gene match. The germline gives CDR1 SEHNR, CDR2 FQNEAQ (reference sequence). CDR3 coding DNA: TGTGCCAGCACCCTAAGCGGGGCAGAAGCCAAAAACATTCAGTACTTC. Protein: CASTLSGAEAKNIQYF.

The genes are TRBV7-9 and TRBJ2-1; tentative D call: TRBD1 (6 bases). The germline V gene encodes CDR1 SEHNR and CDR2 FQNEAQ (reference sequence). The CDR3 consists of 15 residues. V was clipped by 5 bases and J by 2 bases, with 13 bases between them. The DNA for the CDR3 is TGTGCCAGCAGCCAAGAACAGGGAACCTACAATGAGCAGTTCTTC. This encodes CASSQEQGTYNEQFF.

This sequence joins TRBV6-5 and TRBJ2-7, with TRBD2 as a possible D gene (5 bases). The V gene lost 6 bases and the J gene lost 5 bases, with 17 bases spanning the gap. Germline CDR1 and CDR2: MNHEY and SVGAGI. The CDR3 runs to 14 residues. CDR3 coding DNA: TGTGCCAGCAGCTTCCACCGGGGAAAGAACGAGCAGTACTTC. Its translation is CASSFHRGKNEQYF.

This clonotype was observed many times. V and J are TRBV30 and TRBJ2-1, with no clear D. The CDR3 runs to 10 residues. With 4 bases removed from V and 5 bases from J, the gap between germline ends came to 3 bases. CDR1 and CDR2 from the germline V gene are GTSNPN and SVGIG (reference sequence). The CDR3 DNA sequence: TGTGCCTGGAATAACAATGAGCAGTTCTTC. Translated, it gives CAWNNNEQFF.

This clonotype was counted between two and nine times. The chain joins TRBV7-2 to TRBJ1-1; D is uncertain. Germline values: CDR1 SGHTA, CDR2 FQGNSA. V gave up 2 bases and J gave up 10 bases, with 14 bases separating them. The CDR3 loop spans 13 amino acids. The CDR3 region has the DNA TGTGCCAGCAGCTTATCTAAGTCGGGAGCAGCTTTCTTT. Amino acid sequence: CASSLSKSGAAFF.

This chain links TRBV11-2 with TRBJ2-3; D gene unclear. Germline V gene lookup returns CDR1 SGHAT and CDR2 FQNNGV. V lost 5 bases and J lost 10, with 16 bases in between. The CDR3 is 13 amino acids. The CDR3: CASSQPPLEAQYF. CDR3 nucleotide sequence: TGTGCCAGCAGCCAACCCCCATTAGAGGCGCAGTATTTT.

The chain links TRBV4-1 to TRBJ2-1, with D possibly matching TRBD2 (5 bases). V lost 4 bases, J lost 9 bases, and 13 bases lay in between. This CDR3 has 13 residues. The germline CDR1 and CDR2 sequences are MGHRA and YSYEKL. The CDR3 region is CASSPDFFGEQFF. CDR3 nucleotides: TGCGCCAGCAGCCCGGACTTCTTCGGTGAGCAGTTCTTC.

This chain uses TRBV11-2 with TRBJ1-1, with D hard to call. V dropped 5 bases and J dropped 6 bases, with 10 bases sitting between them. The CDR3 length is 12 residues. CDR1 is SGHAT, CDR2 FQNNGV, per germline. The CDR3 reads CASSPFGSEAFF. CDR3 in DNA: TGTGCCAGCAGCCCCTTTGGCTCTGAAGCTTTCTTT.